The present T cell receptor (beta chain) was sequenced within a study of T cell responses to AZD1222 COVID-19 vaccine. Only in-frame clones appear in the TCRdb table, and some are missing; sequencing was by immunoSEQ multiplex PCR. Of roughly 100,000 clones detected, over 85% appear once; the ten largest clones hold roughly 2%. Germline CDR1 ENHRY, CDR2 SYGVKD. V shed 2 bases and J 5 bases; nucleotides not matched to a gene: 2. The CDR3 is made up of 14 amino acids. The gene calls are TRBV10-3 and TRBJ1-5; 8 positions agree with TRBD1. This clonotype originated in an adult in good health. Sequences were derived from peripheral blood, sampled on day 0 of AZD1222 vaccination. The CDR3 DNA is TGTGCCATCAGTGAGGGGACAGGAGATCAGCCCCAGCATTTT. It yields the protein CAISEGTGDQPQHF.